This T cell receptor (beta chain) was recovered during a study of early T cells in non-severe SARS-CoV-2 infection. Findings of the study overall: Anti-spike CD8 responses were favored in VDJdb matching, and private and CD4 specificities were missed.

Concerning this clonotype: Its matching antigen is unknown.

Individual cDNA molecules were tagged with unique molecular identifiers. TCRdb independently ran MiXCR on the 5' RACE reads; one entry per CDR3 protein. The sample lists tens of thousands of distinct CDR3 sequences; 5.6% were seen once. The CDR3 contains 12 residues. The V end lost 1 base, the J end lost 5 bases, and 5 bases lay between the germline ends. Germline assignment: CDR1 SQVTM and CDR2 ANQGSEA. This TCR derives from an adult who was a healthcare worker with PCR-confirmed SARS-CoV-2 infection or an uninfected control (not recorded which). Source material: whole blood. The rearrangement links TRBV29-1 to TRBJ2-2, with D hard to call. The CDR3: CSVEGRTGELFF. The DNA of the CDR3 is TGCAGCGTTGAAGGGAGAACCGGGGAGCTGTTTTTT.